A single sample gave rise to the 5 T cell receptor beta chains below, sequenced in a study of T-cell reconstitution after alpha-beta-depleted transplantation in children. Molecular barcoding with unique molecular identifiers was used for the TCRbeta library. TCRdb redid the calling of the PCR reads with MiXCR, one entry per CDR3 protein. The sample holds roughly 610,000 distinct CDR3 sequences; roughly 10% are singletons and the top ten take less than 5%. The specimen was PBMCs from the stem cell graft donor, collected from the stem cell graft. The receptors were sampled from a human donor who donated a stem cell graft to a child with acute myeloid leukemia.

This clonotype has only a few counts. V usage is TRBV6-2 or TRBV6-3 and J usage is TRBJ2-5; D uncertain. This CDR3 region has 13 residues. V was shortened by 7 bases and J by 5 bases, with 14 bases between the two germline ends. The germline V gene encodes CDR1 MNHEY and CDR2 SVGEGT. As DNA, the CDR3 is TGTGCCAGCAACGAACAAGCGAGGGAGACCCAGTACTTC. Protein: CASNEQARETQYF.

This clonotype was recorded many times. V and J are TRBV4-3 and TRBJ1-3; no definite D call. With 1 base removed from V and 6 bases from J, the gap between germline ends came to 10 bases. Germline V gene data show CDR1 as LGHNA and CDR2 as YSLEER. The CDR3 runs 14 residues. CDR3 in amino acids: CASSQGATENTIYF. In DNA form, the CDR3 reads TGCGCCAGCAGCCAAGGGGCTACTGAAAACACCATATATTTT.

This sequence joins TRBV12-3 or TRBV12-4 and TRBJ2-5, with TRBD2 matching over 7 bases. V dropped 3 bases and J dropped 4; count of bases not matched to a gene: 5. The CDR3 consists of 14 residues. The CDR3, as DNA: TGTGCCAGCAGTTTTATGGGGGGGGGAGAGACCCAGTACTTC. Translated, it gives CASSFMGGGETQYF.

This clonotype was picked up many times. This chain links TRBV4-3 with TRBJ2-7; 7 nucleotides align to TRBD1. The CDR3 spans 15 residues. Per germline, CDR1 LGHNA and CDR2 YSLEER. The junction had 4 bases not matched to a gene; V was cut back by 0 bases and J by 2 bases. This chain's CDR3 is CASSQDRGPAYEQYF. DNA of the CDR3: TGCGCCAGCAGCCAAGATAGGGGGCCCGCCTACGAGCAGTACTTC.

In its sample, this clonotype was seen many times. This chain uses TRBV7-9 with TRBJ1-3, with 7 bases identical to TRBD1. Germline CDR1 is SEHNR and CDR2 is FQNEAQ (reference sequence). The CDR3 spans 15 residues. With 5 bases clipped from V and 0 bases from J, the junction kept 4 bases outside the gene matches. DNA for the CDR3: TGTGCCAGCAGCACAACAGGGGACTCTGGAAACACCATATATTTT. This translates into CASSTTGDSGNTIYF. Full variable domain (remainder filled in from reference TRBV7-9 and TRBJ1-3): DTGVSQNPRHKITKRGQNVTFRCDPISEHNRLYWYRQTLGQGPEFLTYFQNEAQLEKSRLLSDRFSAERPKGSFSTLEIQRTEQGDSAMYLCASSTTGDSGNTIYFGEGSWLTVV.